A single sample is the source of the 10 T cell receptor beta chains below, sequenced in a study of shared clonotypes between healthy human individuals. Profiled with immunoSEQ multiplex PCR; TCRdb holds only in-frame clones, not every one. This repertoire shows nearly 750,000 clones, about two thirds found once; its top ten account for under 2%. The sequencing sample was made of memory CD4+ T cells sorted from blood. The subset is: CD45RA-negative fraction. These receptors were taken from a woman younger than 45 in good health.

The chain employs TRBV27 and TRBJ2-1, with no clear D. In germline, CDR1 is MNHEY, CDR2 SMNVEV (reference sequence). Deletions cut 10 bases from V and 7 bases from J, with 11 bases between. CDR3 length: 11 amino acids. CDR3 in amino acids: CANLQLNEQFF. DNA of the CDR3: TGTGCCAACTTACAGCTAAATGAGCAGTTCTTC.

This clone was detected only a few times. The V and J genes are TRBV23-1 and TRBJ2-7; D might be TRBD1 (6 bases). TRBV23-1 is an open reading frame whose function is uncertain. V lost 7 bases and J lost 4, with 14 bases in between. The CDR3 loop spans 13 amino acids. The CDR3 nucleotides are TGCGCCAGCATCCCTACAGGGCTATACGAGCAGTACTTC. Translated: CASIPTGLYEQYF.

Concerning this clone: Other DNA sequences from this sample encode an identical CDR3 as well. The chain joins TRBV6-1 to TRBJ1-5, with D possibly TRBD1 on 5 matching bases. Germline-derived CDR1 and CDR2 are MNHNS and SASEGT. The CDR3 contains 12 residues. Trimming left V 6 bases short and J 5 bases short, with 8 bases between. For the CDR3, the DNA is TGTGCCAGCAGGCCGGGGGATCAGCCCCAGCATTTT. Its protein product is CASRPGDQPQHF.

The chain joins TRBV7-8 to TRBJ2-1; either TRBD1 or TRBD2 may supply D (5 bases each). Germline loops: CDR1 SGHVS, CDR2 FQNEAQ. There are 14 residues in the CDR3. V lost 5 bases, J lost 9 bases, and 17 bases lay in between. The CDR3 sequence is CASSPRDPLGEQFF. DNA of the CDR3: TGTGCCAGCAGCCCCCGGGACCCGCTGGGTGAGCAGTTCTTC. The full variable domain, with the rest looked up from reference TRBV7-8 and TRBJ2-1, is GAGVSQSPRYKVAKRGQDVALRCDPISGHVSLFWYQQALGQGPEFLTYFQNEAQLDKSGLPSDRFFAERPEGSVSTLKIQRTQQEDSAVYLCASSPRDPLGEQFFGPGTRLTVL.

CDR3 sequence: CASSLAGGSYEQYF. In DNA, the CDR3 is TGTGCCAGCAGCTTAGCGGGAGGCTCCTACGAGCAGTACTTC. The genes are TRBV11-3 and TRBJ2-7; TRBD2 aligns across 7 bases. Germline-derived CDR1 and CDR2 are SGHNT and YENEEA. Germline trimming cut 1 base from V and 0 bases from J; bases unmatched to any gene: 0. The CDR3 consists of 14 residues.

The chain joins TRBV11-2 to TRBJ1-2; D may be TRBD1 (6 bases). This CDR3 has 14 residues. The germline V gene encodes CDR1 SGHAT and CDR2 FQNNGV. Trimming cost V 1 base and J 4 bases, with 10 bases left between them. The CDR3 DNA sequence: TGTGCCAGCAGCTTAGTACAGGGAGGCTATGGCTACACCTTC. Amino acids: CASSLVQGGYGYTF. The full variable domain, completed using reference TRBV11-2 and TRBJ1-2, is EAGVAQSPRYKIIEKRQSVAFWCNPISGHATLYWYQQILGQGPKLLIQFQNNGVVDDSQLPKDRFSAERLKGVDSTLKIQPAKLEDSAVYLCASSLVQGGYGYTFGSGTRLTVV.

As regards this clone: A much larger clone differs from this one at a single base, so this may be a read error. V usage is TRBV11-2 and J usage is TRBJ1-1; 7 bases map to TRBD1. Trimming at V came to 6 bases and at J to 0 bases, leaving 1 base not matched to a gene. CDR1 SGHAT and CDR2 FQNNGV come from the germline V gene. The CDR3 extends over 13 amino acids. The CDR3 DNA reads as TGTGCCAGCAGGGGACAGATGAACACTGAAGCTTTCTTT. Translated: CASRGQMNTEAFF.

This clone has a single count. The rearrangement uses TRBV5-1 and TRBJ1-1; 8 nucleotides align to TRBD1. Per the germline V gene, CDR1 is SGHRS and CDR2 is YFSETQ. V was pared by 4 bases and J by 3 bases, with 5 bases of the junction left unmatched. CDR3 size: 14 residues. The CDR3 loop reads CASSLMDRDTEAFF. CDR3 coding DNA: TGCGCCAGCAGCCTAATGGACAGGGACACTGAAGCTTTCTTT.

This clone showed up just once. A much larger clone differs from this one at a single base, so this may be a read error. The J gene is TRBJ1-2, the V gene TRBV28, with no clear D. CDR1 is MDHEN and CDR2 is SYDVKM in the germline V gene. V lost 5 bases and J lost 3, with 7 bases in between. The CDR3 is 12 residues long. The CDR3 reads CASSEADYGYTF. As DNA, the CDR3 is TGTGCCAGCAGTGAAGCAGACTATGGCTACACCTTC.

This chain connects TRBV11-2 to TRBJ2-1; D is unresolved. The germline CDR1 and CDR2 sequences are SGHAT and FQNNGV. V was cut by 5 bases and J by 4 bases, with 6 bases left in between. The CDR3 is 12 residues long. The CDR3, as DNA: TGTGCCAGCAGCCAAGGGTACAATGAGCAGTTCTTC. Encoded protein: CASSQGYNEQFF.